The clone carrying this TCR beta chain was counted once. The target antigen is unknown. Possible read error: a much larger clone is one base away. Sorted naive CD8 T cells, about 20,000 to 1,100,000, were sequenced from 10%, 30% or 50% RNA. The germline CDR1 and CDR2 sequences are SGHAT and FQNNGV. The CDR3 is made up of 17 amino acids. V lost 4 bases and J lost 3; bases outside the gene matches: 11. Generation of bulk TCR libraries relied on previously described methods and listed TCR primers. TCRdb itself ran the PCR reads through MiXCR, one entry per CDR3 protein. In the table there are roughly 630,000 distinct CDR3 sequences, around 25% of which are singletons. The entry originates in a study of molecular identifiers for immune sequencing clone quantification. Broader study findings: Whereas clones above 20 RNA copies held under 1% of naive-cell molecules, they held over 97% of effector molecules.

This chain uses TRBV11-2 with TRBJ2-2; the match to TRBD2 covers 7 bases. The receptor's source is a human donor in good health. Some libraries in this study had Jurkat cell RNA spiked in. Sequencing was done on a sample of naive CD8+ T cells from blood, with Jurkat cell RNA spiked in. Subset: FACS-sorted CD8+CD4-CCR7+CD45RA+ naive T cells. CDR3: CASSYSGFRPHTGELFF. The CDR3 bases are TGTGCCAGCAGCTATAGCGGGTTTAGACCGCACACCGGGGAGCTGTTTTTT.